This T cell receptor (beta chain) is drawn from a study of shared clonotypes between healthy human individuals. Assay: immunoSEQ multiplex PCR; the TCRdb copy retains only in-frame clones and omits some. The sample lists about 2.2 million clones, 93% occurring once. The CDR3 has 15 residues. Germline CDR1 is SGHTA and CDR2 is FQGNSA. V was shortened by 6 bases and J by 3 bases, with 18 bases between the two germline ends. CD45RO-negative, CCR7-positively selected cells formed the naive CD8 fraction, excluding terminally differentiated effector memory CD45RA+ cells. The specimen sequenced was naive CD8+ T cells from PBMCs. This TCR was sampled from a young man in good health. Some clones in this sample may be carry-over from other donors' samples. V and J are TRBV7-2 and TRBJ2-7; D possibly uses TRBD1 or TRBD2 (5 bases each). CDR3 region: CASSDYPGPNYEQYF. The CDR3, as DNA: TGTGCCAGCAGTGATTATCCGGGACCTAACTACGAGCAGTACTTC.